The rows below give T cell receptor beta chains drawn from one sample of a study of cytomegalovirus exposure and HLA in healthy donors. Sequenced by immunoSEQ multiplex PCR; TCRdb stores in-frame clones only, minus some. In the table there are approximately 160,000 clones, just under 85% of which are singletons. The material sequenced was PBMCs. These receptors came from a girl aged 5 to 17 in good health and CMV-seropositive. Each CDR3 is given with its conserved first and last residue. D genes are given only for firm matches. Size is stated for part of the rows, as once, few or many counts, or as a class when the clone is expanded.

V,J,D,size,DNA,CDR3
TRBV5-1,TRBJ2-3,.,few,TGCGCCAGCAGCTTGAACCGGGGAAGCACAGATACGCAGTATTTT,CASSLNRGSTDTQYF
TRBV6-1,TRBJ1-1,.,.,TGTGCCAGCAGTGCATTAGGACAGAGCAACACTGAAGCTTTCTTT,CASSALGQSNTEAFF
TRBV4-1,TRBJ2-3,.,.,TGCGCCAGCAGCCAAGAATCAACAGTGAATACGCAGTATTTT,CASSQESTVNTQYF
TRBV5-1,TRBJ1-1,TRBD1,.,TGCGCCAGCAGCAGGGCCGGGACAGGGGGCACTGAAGCTTTCTTT,CASSRAGTGGTEAFF
TRBV5-6,TRBJ2-2,.,.,TGTGCCAGCAGCTTTCTTGCCCAGCGAGGGACCGGGGAGCTGTTTTTT,CASSFLAQRGTGELFF
TRBV6-1,TRBJ1-5,TRBD1,.,TGTGCCAGCAGAGCGACAGGGGGGGGCAATCAGCCCCAGCATTTT,CASRATGGGNQPQHF
TRBV15,TRBJ1-5,.,.,TGTGCCACCAGCAGGACAGCAAACAATCAGCCCCAGCATTTT,CATSRTANNQPQHF
TRBV2,TRBJ1-2,.,.,TGTGCCAGCAGCCCAGGGATAGTTAACTATGGCTACACCTTC,CASSPGIVNYGYTF
TRBV5-1,TRBJ2-7,.,.,TGCGCCAGCAGCGTGCGGACAGAGCTTGGGGGCGAGCAGTACTTC,CASSVRTELGGEQYF
TRBV30,TRBJ1-1,.,.,TGTGCCTGGAGGGACAAGTACCAGGCCCGGGACACTGAAGCTTTCTTT,CAWRDKYQARDTEAFF
TRBV27,TRBJ2-7,.,once,TGTGCCAGCAGCCCCTCCCTTAGGAGGGAGCAGTACTTC,CASSPSLRREQYF
TRBV7-6,TRBJ1-6,.,many,TGTGCCAGCAGCTTACGATTTGGAGAAAATTCACCCCTCCACTTT,CASSLRFGENSPLHF
TRBV11-2,TRBJ1-1,.,.,TGTGCCAGCAGAAATTGGTCCGGGAGGCACACTGAAGCTTTCTTT,CASRNWSGRHTEAFF
TRBV6-5,TRBJ1-5,TRBD1,.,TGTGCCAGCAGGGAAACAGGGGGGGGTGAGCCCCAGCATTTT,CASRETGGGEPQHF
TRBV6-1,TRBJ1-1,.,.,TGTGCCAGTAACATATGGGGGGATAGAGCTTTCTTT,CASNIWGDRAFF
TRBV18,TRBJ2-7,.,.,TGTGCCAGCTCACATGACAGAGACGAGCAGTACTTC,CASSHDRDEQYF
TRBV4-1,TRBJ2-1,TRBD2,.,TGCGCCAGCAGCCAAGAAAGGAGCGGGGGGGCATACGAGCAGTTCTTC,CASSQERSGGAYEQFF
TRBV13,TRBJ2-3,TRBD2,.,TGTGCCAGCAGCTTAGCCGTAGCGGGGGGGACGACAGATACGCAGTATTTT,CASSLAVAGGTTDTQYF
TRBV7-3,TRBJ2-1,.,.,TGTGCCAGCAGCTCCGGACAGCAATACAATGAGCAGTTCTTC,CASSSGQQYNEQFF
TRBV30,TRBJ1-1,TRBD1,.,TGTGCCTGGAGTGTCGTCAGGGGGACTGAAGCTTTCTTT,CAWSVVRGTEAFF
TRBV10-3,TRBJ1-1,TRBD1,.,TGTGCCACCCAGGACAGGGGTGAAGCTTTCTTT,CATQDRGEAFF
TRBV4-1,TRBJ1-2,.,.,TGCGCCAGCAGCCAAGGCCCAGGCCCGAACTATGGCTACACCTTC,CASSQGPGPNYGYTF
TRBV2,TRBJ2-3,TRBD1,.,TGTGCCAGCAGCGGACAGGGGGGCACAGATACGCAGTATTTT,CASSGQGGTDTQYF
TRBV11-3,TRBJ1-3,.,.,TGTGCCAGCAGCTTAGGCGCCTTCTCTGGAAACACCATATATTTT,CASSLGAFSGNTIYF
TRBV7-2,TRBJ1-4,TRBD1,.,TGTGCCAGCAGCCGTATGGGACAGCTTAATGAAAAACTGTTTTTT,CASSRMGQLNEKLFF
TRBV6-5,TRBJ1-2,.,.,TGTGCCAGCAGTTACACAGGACGACGGGGCTACACCTTC,CASSYTGRRGYTF
TRBV5-4,TRBJ2-5,TRBD1,.,TGTGCCAGCAGCTCAACGGGACAGGGAACCCAAGAGACCCAGTACTTC,CASSSTGQGTQETQYF
TRBV5-3,TRBJ2-7,.,.,TGTGCCAGAAGCTTGGACAGGGCCCTCTACGAGCAGTACTTC,CARSLDRALYEQYF
TRBV9,TRBJ2-5,.,.,TGTGCCAGCAGCGTAGCGGCGGGGCAAGAGACCCAGTACTTC,CASSVAAGQETQYF
TRBV7-9,TRBJ1-2,.,few,TGTGCCAGCGGAGAGGGAGCTAACTATGGCTACACCTTC,CASGEGANYGYTF
TRBV7-9,TRBJ1-1,TRBD1,.,TGTGCCAGCAGCTTAGGGACAGGGGGCCACACTGAAGCTTTCTTT,CASSLGTGGHTEAFF
TRBV7-9,TRBJ2-3,TRBD2,once,TGTGCCAGCAGCCAGAATAGCGGGAGGGTCACAGATACGCAGTATTTT,CASSQNSGRVTDTQYF
TRBV5-4,TRBJ2-5,.,.,TGTGCCAGCAGCTTGCTCCCCCAGGGGACCCAGTACTTC,CASSLLPQGTQYF
TRBV25-1,TRBJ1-2,TRBD1,.,TGTGCCAGCAGTGTGGGGACAGGGGCGAGTGGCTACACCTTC,CASSVGTGASGYTF
TRBV2,TRBJ2-7,.,.,TGTGCCAGCAGTGACAGGGCCTACGAGCAGTACTTC,CASSDRAYEQYF
TRBV6-5,TRBJ2-5,TRBD2,.,TGTGCCAGCAGTTCCCATCTAGCGGCTCAAGAGACCCAGTACTTC,CASSSHLAAQETQYF
TRBV19,TRBJ2-5,TRBD2,.,TGTGCCAGTAGTAGACCCACTAGCGGGGGGGCCGGTAGGGAGACCCAGTACTTC,CASSRPTSGGAGRETQYF
TRBV7-2,TRBJ1-1,TRBD1,once,TGTGCCAGCAGCTCTCCAAACATCCGGGACAGGGGAGGGGACACTGAAGCTTTCTTT,CASSSPNIRDRGGDTEAFF
TRBV5-7,TRBJ2-3,TRBD1,once,TGTGCCAGCAGCCACCGGGACAGAACAACTAGCACAGATACGCAGTATTTT,CASSHRDRTTSTDTQYF
TRBV30,TRBJ1-2,.,.,TGTGCCTGGAGTGGGACAGTAGCTAACTATGGCTACACCTTC,CAWSGTVANYGYTF
TRBV9,TRBJ1-2,.,once,TGTGCCAGCAGCGTAGCGCAGAAGACAGACAACTATGACTACACCTTC,CASSVAQKTDNYDYTF
TRBV11-2,TRBJ2-7,TRBD2,.,TGTGCCAGCAGCTTATCTAGCGGGGGAAACTACGAGCAGTACTTC,CASSLSSGGNYEQYF
TRBV19,TRBJ2-1,TRBD2,few,TGTGCCAGTAGTATCGGGGAGGGACTAGCGAGCAATGAGCAGTTCTTC,CASSIGEGLASNEQFF
TRBV19,TRBJ1-2,.,.,TGTGCCAGTAGTATAGTTCGCGGCAGTTTCTATGGCTACACCTTC,CASSIVRGSFYGYTF
TRBV7-6,TRBJ2-7,.,.,TGTGCCAGCAGCCCCCAGACAGCCTACGAGCAGTACTTC,CASSPQTAYEQYF
TRBV4-1,TRBJ1-3,.,.,TGCGCCAGCAGCCAACAGGGTTCTGGAAACACCATATATTTT,CASSQQGSGNTIYF
TRBV6-1,TRBJ2-3,TRBD1,once,TGTGCCAGCAGTGAATGGGACAGGAGCACAGATACGCAGTATTTT,CASSEWDRSTDTQYF
TRBV4-1,TRBJ1-5,TRBD1,.,TGCGCCAGCAGCCGCGGACAGGGGGTCTTTAATCAGCCCCAGCATTTT,CASSRGQGVFNQPQHF
TRBV27,TRBJ1-1,.,.,TGTGCCAGCAGAATAACAGGTCCCGAGGCTGAAGCTTTCTTT,CASRITGPEAEAFF
TRBV4-1,TRBJ1-2,TRBD1,.,TGCGCCAGCAGCCCTCCTTGGGGACAGGGCTATGGCTACACCTTC,CASSPPWGQGYGYTF
TRBV7-9,TRBJ1-2,TRBD1,.,TGTGCCAGCAGCTTAACCCGGGACAGCCAGCACGATGGCTACACCTTC,CASSLTRDSQHDGYTF
TRBV15,TRBJ2-1,TRBD1,.,TGTGCCACCAGCACCCGGACGCAGGGGGCTGACAATGAGCAGTTCTTC,CATSTRTQGADNEQFF
TRBV25-1,TRBJ1-3,.,.,TGTGCCAGCAGTGGATTGGACAGTCCTGGAAACACCATATATTTT,CASSGLDSPGNTIYF
TRBV7-3,TRBJ1-2,.,.,TGTGCCAGCAGCCCCGCCGAGGGTAGGGATTATGGCTACACCTTC,CASSPAEGRDYGYTF
TRBV4-2,TRBJ2-3,TRBD2,few,TGTGCCAGCAGCCAAGATCTAGCGGGGGGCACAGATACGCAGTATTTT,CASSQDLAGGTDTQYF
TRBV27,TRBJ2-5,TRBD1,.,TGTGCCAGCAGGACAGGGGGAATCCAAGAGACCCAGTACTTC,CASRTGGIQETQYF